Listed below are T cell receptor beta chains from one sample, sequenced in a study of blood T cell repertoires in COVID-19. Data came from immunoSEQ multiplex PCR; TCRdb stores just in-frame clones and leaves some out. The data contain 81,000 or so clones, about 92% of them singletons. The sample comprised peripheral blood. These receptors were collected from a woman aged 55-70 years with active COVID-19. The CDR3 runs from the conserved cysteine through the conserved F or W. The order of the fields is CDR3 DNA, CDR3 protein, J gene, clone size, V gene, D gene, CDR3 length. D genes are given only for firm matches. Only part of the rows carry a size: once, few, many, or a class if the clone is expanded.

DNA: TGCGCCAGCAGCTACAACAGGGGCACCTACAATGAGCAGTTCTTC
CDR3: CASSYNRGTYNEQFF
J: TRBJ2-1
size: .
V: TRBV5-1
D: TRBD1
length: 15

DNA: TGTGCCAGCGGACAGGCCTTCACTGGAAACACCATATATTTT
CDR3: CASGQAFTGNTIYF
J: TRBJ1-3
size: .
V: TRBV28
D: TRBD1
length: 14

DNA: TGTGCCAGCAGTAACAGGGGTGACATTCAGTACTTC
CDR3: CASSNRGDIQYF
J: TRBJ2-4
size: .
V: TRBV3-1/TRBV3-2
D: TRBD1
length: 12

DNA: TGTGCCAGTAGTTGGGACAGGGGCCGGCTTATGTTACTTTCAGATACGCAGTATTTT
CDR3: CASSWDRGRLMLLSDTQYF
J: TRBJ2-3
size: .
V: TRBV19
D: TRBD1
length: 19

DNA: TGTGCCAGCAGCCTACTACAGGGCTGGGGTGAAGCTTTCTTT
CDR3: CASSLLQGWGEAFF
J: TRBJ1-1
size: .
V: TRBV7-2
D: .
length: 14

DNA: TGCGCCAGCAGCGTAAGAGGACAGGGGCCTAATGAAAAACTGTTTTTT
CDR3: CASSVRGQGPNEKLFF
J: TRBJ1-4
size: .
V: TRBV5-1
D: TRBD1
length: 16

DNA: TGTGCCAGCAGTTCCGGGAATCCCTACGAGCAGTACTTC
CDR3: CASSSGNPYEQYF
J: TRBJ2-7
size: .
V: TRBV28
D: .
length: 13

DNA: TGTGCCAGCAGTCCCCCAGGGGGTACTGAAGCTTTCTTT
CDR3: CASSPPGGTEAFF
J: TRBJ1-1
size: .
V: TRBV12-3/TRBV12-4
D: TRBD1
length: 13

DNA: TGTGCCAGCAGACTAGCGGGAGGGCCGAGTGAGCAGTTCTTC
CDR3: CASRLAGGPSEQFF
J: TRBJ2-1
size: .
V: TRBV21-1
D: .
length: 14

DNA: TGTGCCAGCAGCGATATTGGACAGGGTAATGGCTACACCTTC
CDR3: CASSDIGQGNGYTF
J: TRBJ1-2
size: .
V: TRBV7-2
D: TRBD1
length: 14

DNA: TGTGCCAGCAGTTACTCTTATCAAACCGGGAGCCCTTTCTTT
CDR3: CASSYSYQTGSPFF
J: TRBJ1-1
size: .
V: TRBV6-6
D: .
length: 14

DNA: TGTGCCAGTAGTATAGGCCGCGAGTACAATGAGCAGTTCTTC
CDR3: CASSIGREYNEQFF
J: TRBJ2-1
size: .
V: TRBV19
D: .
length: 14

DNA: TGTGCCAGCAGCCCGACGGAGGGCAATTCACCCCTCCACTTT
CDR3: CASSPTEGNSPLHF
J: TRBJ1-6
size: .
V: TRBV6-6
D: .
length: 14

DNA: TGTGCCTGGAGTGTCGACCGAGGCCTTCATGAGCAGTTCTTC
CDR3: CAWSVDRGLHEQFF
J: TRBJ2-1
size: .
V: TRBV30
D: .
length: 14

DNA: TGTGCCAGCAGTTACGTACAGGGCACAGATACGCAGTATTTT
CDR3: CASSYVQGTDTQYF
J: TRBJ2-3
size: .
V: TRBV6-5
D: .
length: 14

DNA: TGTGCCAGCAGTTTACTCGAAGGACAGGGGGATGGCTACACCTTC
CDR3: CASSLLEGQGDGYTF
J: TRBJ1-2
size: once
V: TRBV28
D: TRBD1
length: 15

DNA: TGTGCCAGCAGCAGACAGACCTGGGGTAACTATGGCTACACCTTC
CDR3: CASSRQTWGNYGYTF
J: TRBJ1-2
size: .
V: TRBV7-6
D: .
length: 15

DNA: TGTGCCAGCAGTTCGGCAGGGGACTATGGCTACACCTTC
CDR3: CASSSAGDYGYTF
J: TRBJ1-2
size: .
V: TRBV12-3/TRBV12-4
D: .
length: 13

DNA: TGTGCCAGCAGCCTCGGAGGGAACACTGAAGCCTTCTTT
CDR3: CASSLGGNTEAFF
J: TRBJ1-1
size: .
V: TRBV11-2
D: .
length: 13

DNA: TGTGCCAGCAGTTTATCTAGCGGGAGGTTGGTACGAGACAATGAGCAGTTCTTC
CDR3: CASSLSSGRLVRDNEQFF
J: TRBJ2-1
size: .
V: TRBV27
D: TRBD2
length: 18

DNA: TGTGCCAGCAAGGCCCTCAGTGGACACTACAATGAGCAGTTCTTC
CDR3: CASKALSGHYNEQFF
J: TRBJ2-1
size: .
V: TRBV27
D: .
length: 15

DNA: TGTGCCAGCAGCGCGACTAGCGGGGTGTACAATGAGCAGTTCTTC
CDR3: CASSATSGVYNEQFF
J: TRBJ2-1
size: .
V: TRBV7-2
D: TRBD2
length: 15

DNA: TGTGCCAGCAGCTCCGGGGAGGAAAAACTGTTTTTT
CDR3: CASSSGEEKLFF
J: TRBJ1-4
size: .
V: TRBV7-2
D: .
length: 12

DNA: TGTGCCAGCAGTTACCGGCGACAGGGCACACAAGAGACCCAGTACTTC
CDR3: CASSYRRQGTQETQYF
J: TRBJ2-5
size: .
V: TRBV6-2/TRBV6-3
D: TRBD1
length: 16

DNA: TGTGCCAGCAGCCAATCGCGGGGAACCGGGGAGCTGTTTTTT
CDR3: CASSQSRGTGELFF
J: TRBJ2-2
size: .
V: TRBV16
D: .
length: 14

DNA: TGTGCCAGCTCACCTGGCCAGGTAAACACTGAAGCTTTCTTT
CDR3: CASSPGQVNTEAFF
J: TRBJ1-1
size: .
V: TRBV18
D: .
length: 14

DNA: TGTGCCAGCAGTGCGGCAGGTGCCTATGGCTACACCTTC
CDR3: CASSAAGAYGYTF
J: TRBJ1-2
size: .
V: TRBV2
D: .
length: 13

DNA: TGTGCCACCAGCCAGGGAAGTTACAATGAGCAGTTCTTC
CDR3: CATSQGSYNEQFF
J: TRBJ2-1
size: once
V: TRBV24-1
D: .
length: 13

DNA: TGTGCCAGCAGGCCCGGGACAGGGGCCGCGAATGAAAAACTGTTTTTT
CDR3: CASRPGTGAANEKLFF
J: TRBJ1-4
size: .
V: TRBV27
D: TRBD1
length: 16

DNA: TGTGCCAGCAGCCAGTACGGGGGGTCCTTCACCTACAATGAGCAGTTCTTC
CDR3: CASSQYGGSFTYNEQFF
J: TRBJ2-1
size: .
V: TRBV3-1/TRBV3-2
D: TRBD2
length: 17

DNA: TGTGCCAGCAGCTTAAGAGTTCGACAGGGGGACGAGCAGTACTTC
CDR3: CASSLRVRQGDEQYF
J: TRBJ2-7
size: .
V: TRBV7-8
D: TRBD1
length: 15

DNA: TGTGCCAGCACCAGGGACAGGGGCTATGGCTACACCTTC
CDR3: CASTRDRGYGYTF
J: TRBJ1-2
size: .
V: TRBV12-3/TRBV12-4
D: TRBD1
length: 13

DNA: TGCAGTGCAACTAGTGGCCACGAGCAGTACTTC
CDR3: CSATSGHEQYF
J: TRBJ2-7
size: .
V: TRBV20-1
D: .
length: 11

DNA: TGTGCCAGCTCACAAGAGAGGGAGACCCAGTACTTC
CDR3: CASSQERETQYF
J: TRBJ2-5
size: .
V: TRBV18
D: .
length: 12

DNA: TGCGCCAGCAGCCAAGATCCGAATAGCGGGGTTAGAGATACGCAGTATTTT
CDR3: CASSQDPNSGVRDTQYF
J: TRBJ2-3
size: .
V: TRBV4-1
D: TRBD2
length: 17

DNA: TGTGCCAGCAGCTTGAAGGTCAGAAGGGGCTCACCCCTCCACTTT
CDR3: CASSLKVRRGSPLHF
J: TRBJ1-6
size: .
V: TRBV5-4
D: .
length: 15

DNA: TGTGCCAGCTCACCCACCCTCGGGGGGTTGGAAGAGACCCAGTACTTC
CDR3: CASSPTLGGLEETQYF
J: TRBJ2-5
size: .
V: TRBV18
D: TRBD2
length: 16

DNA: TGTGCCAGCAGCAATACGGGGGGCCTTTACAATGAGCAGTTCTTC
CDR3: CASSNTGGLYNEQFF
J: TRBJ2-1
size: .
V: TRBV7-2
D: .
length: 15

DNA: TGCGCCAGCAGCCAAGATGGTCCAGGGGCGAACACAGATACGCAGTATTTT
CDR3: CASSQDGPGANTDTQYF
J: TRBJ2-3
size: .
V: TRBV4-1
D: .
length: 17

DNA: TGTGCCACCAGTGAGTCCATAGGGACAGGGTTCGGGGAGCTGTTTTTT
CDR3: CATSESIGTGFGELFF
J: TRBJ2-2
size: once
V: TRBV24-1
D: TRBD1
length: 16

DNA: TGTGCCAGCAGTTTGGACAGGATGGGCTACACCTTC
CDR3: CASSLDRMGYTF
J: TRBJ1-2
size: .
V: TRBV28
D: TRBD1
length: 12

DNA: TGCGCCAGCAGCTTGGTGCCGGACACCAATTCACCCCTCCACTTT
CDR3: CASSLVPDTNSPLHF
J: TRBJ1-6
size: .
V: TRBV5-1
D: .
length: 15

DNA: TGTGCCAGCAGTTCTGACAGGGGATCACCCCTCCACTTT
CDR3: CASSSDRGSPLHF
J: TRBJ1-6
size: .
V: TRBV7-9
D: TRBD1
length: 13

DNA: TGTGCCAGCTCACCACTTCGCGGGGGGGATAACAATGAGCAGTTCTTC
CDR3: CASSPLRGGDNNEQFF
J: TRBJ2-1
size: .
V: TRBV18
D: TRBD2
length: 16

DNA: TGTGCCAGTAGTACCGACAGGGACCCTATTCAGTACTTC
CDR3: CASSTDRDPIQYF
J: TRBJ2-4
size: few
V: TRBV19
D: TRBD1
length: 13

DNA: TGCGCCAGCAGCTCCGACAGGGGATACACTGAAGCTTTCTTT
CDR3: CASSSDRGYTEAFF
J: TRBJ1-1
size: .
V: TRBV5-1
D: TRBD1
length: 14

DNA: TGTGCCACCAGCAGAGAGGGGAAATTCCGGGACAGGGAGGCCGAGCAGTACTTC
CDR3: CATSREGKFRDREAEQYF
J: TRBJ2-7
size: .
V: TRBV15
D: TRBD1
length: 18